The clone carrying this T cell receptor beta chain appeared a few times. TCRdb redid the calling of the RT-PCR reads with MiXCR, one entry per CDR3 protein. Seen here are 920,000 or so distinct CDR3 sequences, 18% observed once, and the top ten hold roughly 6.4%. This sample was included in a study of patients and donors after allogeneic stem cell transplantation. The germline V and J ends were trimmed by 4 bases and 6 bases, with 4 bases remaining between them. The germline V gene encodes CDR1 SGHRS and CDR2 YFSETQ. The CDR3 spans 11 residues. The clonotype was recovered from a human donor who was either an allogeneic HSCT recipient or a stem cell or donor lymphocyte infusion donor (not recorded which). It is not recorded whose cells these are; they may come from a transplant donor. The material sequenced was blood, either unsorted or a sorted T cell fraction (not recorded which). The chain couples TRBV5-1 to TRBJ2-2; unclear D gene. This CDR3 is CASSQPGELFF. For the CDR3, the DNA is TGCGCCAGCAGCCAGCCCGGGGAGCTGTTTTTT.